This T cell receptor (beta chain) was sequenced for a study of cytomegalovirus exposure and HLA in healthy donors. Study observations and caveats: TCR beta chains numbering some 150 were designated cytomegalovirus-associated. CMV serostatus was the sole immune exposure information available. V- and J-gene trimming in TCR beta was tied to a missense DCLRE1C variant by an analysis performed later.

PCR was performed using 60 Vbeta and 13 Jbeta primers. In the original workflow: As a later analysis found, there were tens of millions of unique TCR beta chains, of which some 9.9 million were shared. Some clones are missing from TCRdb's copy, which holds only in-frame ones; the method was immunoSEQ multiplex PCR. The V and J calls and clone size were taken over from that table, and D and trimming were inferred from the DNA. The data contain about 120,000 clones, 75% to 85% of them seen just once; the ten biggest clones take up 3% to 4%. Comment on this clone: Antigen specificity is unknown.

V was pared by 6 bases and J by 1 base, with 5 bases of the junction left unmatched. CDR1 is SEHNR and CDR2 is FQNEAQ in the germline V gene (reference sequence). This CDR3 is 14 amino acids long. V usage is TRBV7-9 and J usage is TRBJ1-1; 7 nucleotides align to TRBD1. The TCR comes from a male donor in good health and CMV-seronegative. The sample taken for sequencing was PBMCs. CDR3 nucleotide sequence: TGTGCCAGCAGTCCCGGGACAGCGAACACTGAAGCTTTCTTT. Translated, it gives CASSPGTANTEAFF.